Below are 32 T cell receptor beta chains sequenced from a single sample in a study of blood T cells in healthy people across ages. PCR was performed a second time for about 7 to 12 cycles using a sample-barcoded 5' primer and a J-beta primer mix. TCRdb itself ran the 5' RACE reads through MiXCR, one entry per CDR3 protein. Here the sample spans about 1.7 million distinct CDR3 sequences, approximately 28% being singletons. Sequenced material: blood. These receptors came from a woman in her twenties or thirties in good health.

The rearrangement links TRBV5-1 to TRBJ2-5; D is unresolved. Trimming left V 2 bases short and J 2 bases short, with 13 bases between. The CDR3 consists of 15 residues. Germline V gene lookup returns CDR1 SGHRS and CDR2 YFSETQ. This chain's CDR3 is CASSFPERIQETQYF. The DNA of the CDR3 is TGCGCCAGCAGCTTTCCGGAAAGGATACAAGAGACCCAGTACTTC.

The CDR3, as DNA: TGTGCCAGCAGCTCCCCGGGACTCAACTACGAGCAGTACTTC. This codes for CASSSPGLNYEQYF. This chain links TRBV7-2 with TRBJ2-7; a weak D match, TRBD2 (6 bases). This CDR3 contains 14 residues. V lost 4 bases to trimming and J lost 3 bases, with 13 bases between them. The germline CDR1 and CDR2 sequences are SGHTA and FQGNSA. The full variable domain, in which reference TRBV7-2 and TRBJ2-7 provide the parts outside the CDR3, is GAGVSQSPSNKVTEKGKDVELRCDPISGHTALYWYRQSLGQGLEFLIYFQGNSAPDKSGLPSDRFSAERTGGSVSTLTIQRTQQEDSAVYLCASSSPGLNYEQYFGPGTRLTVT.

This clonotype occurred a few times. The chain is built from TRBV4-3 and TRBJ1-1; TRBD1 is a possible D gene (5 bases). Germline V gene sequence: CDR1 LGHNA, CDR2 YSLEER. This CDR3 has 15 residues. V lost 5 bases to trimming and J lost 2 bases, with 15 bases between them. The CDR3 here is CASSYLRGSNTEAFF. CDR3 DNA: TGCGCCAGCAGCTACCTTCGGGGGAGTAACACTGAAGCTTTCTTT.

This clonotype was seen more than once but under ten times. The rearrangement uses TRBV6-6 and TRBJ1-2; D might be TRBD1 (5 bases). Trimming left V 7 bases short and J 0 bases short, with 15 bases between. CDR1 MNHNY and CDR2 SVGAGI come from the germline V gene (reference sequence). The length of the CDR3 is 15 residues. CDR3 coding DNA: TGTGCCAGCACCCACGGGAGGGGAGCTAACTATGGCTACACCTTC. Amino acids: CASTHGRGANYGYTF.

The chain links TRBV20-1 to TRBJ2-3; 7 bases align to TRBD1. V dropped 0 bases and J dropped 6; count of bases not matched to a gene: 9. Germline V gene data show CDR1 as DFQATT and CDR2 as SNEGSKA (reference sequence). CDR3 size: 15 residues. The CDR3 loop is CSARDSSRGWDTQYF. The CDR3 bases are TGCAGTGCTAGAGATTCGTCCAGGGGGTGGGATACGCAGTATTTT.

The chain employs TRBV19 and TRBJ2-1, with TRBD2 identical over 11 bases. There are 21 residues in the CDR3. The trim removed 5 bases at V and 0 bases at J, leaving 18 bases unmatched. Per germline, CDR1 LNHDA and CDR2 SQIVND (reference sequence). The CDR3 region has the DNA TGTGCCAGTAGTGAGGCCTCGGGCTCTAGCGGGAGGTTTTCCTCCTACAATGAGCAGTTCTTC. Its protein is CASSEASGSSGRFSSYNEQFF.

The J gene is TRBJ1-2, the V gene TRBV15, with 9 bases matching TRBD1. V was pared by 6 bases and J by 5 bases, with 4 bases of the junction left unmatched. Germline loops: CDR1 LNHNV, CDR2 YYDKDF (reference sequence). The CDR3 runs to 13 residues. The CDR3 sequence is CATRTGGAYGYTF. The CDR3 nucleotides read TGTGCCACCAGGACAGGGGGAGCTTATGGCTACACCTTC.

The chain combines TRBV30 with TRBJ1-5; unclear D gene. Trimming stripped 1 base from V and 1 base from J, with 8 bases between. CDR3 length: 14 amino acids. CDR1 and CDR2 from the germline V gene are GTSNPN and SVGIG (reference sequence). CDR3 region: CAWSETPSNQPQHF. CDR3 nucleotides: TGTGCCTGGAGTGAGACACCCAGCAATCAGCCCCAGCATTTT.

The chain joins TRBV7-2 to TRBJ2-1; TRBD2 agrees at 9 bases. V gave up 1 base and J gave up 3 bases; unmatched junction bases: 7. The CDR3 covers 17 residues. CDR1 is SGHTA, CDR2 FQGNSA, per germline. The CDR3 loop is CASSLGGTSTLYNEQFF. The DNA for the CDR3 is TGTGCCAGCAGCTTAGGAGGGACTAGCACCCTCTACAATGAGCAGTTCTTC.

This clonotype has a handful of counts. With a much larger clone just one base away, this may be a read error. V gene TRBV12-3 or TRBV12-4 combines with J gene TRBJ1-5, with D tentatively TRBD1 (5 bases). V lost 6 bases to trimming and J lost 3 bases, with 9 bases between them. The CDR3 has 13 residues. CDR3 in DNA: TGTGCCAGCAGCCGACAGTACAATCAGCCCCAGCATTTT. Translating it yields CASSRQYNQPQHF.

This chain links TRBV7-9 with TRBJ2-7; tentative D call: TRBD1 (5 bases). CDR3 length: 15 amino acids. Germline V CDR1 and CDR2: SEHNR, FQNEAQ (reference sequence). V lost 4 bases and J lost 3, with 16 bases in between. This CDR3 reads CASSSPTEAHYEQYF. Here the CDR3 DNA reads TGTGCCAGCAGCTCCCCGACAGAGGCCCACTACGAGCAGTACTTC.

The CDR3 DNA follows: TGTGCCAGTAGTATTAATAGCGGGAGTCTCACTGAGCAGTTCTTC. This gives the protein CASSINSGSLTEQFF. V usage is TRBV19 and J usage is TRBJ2-1; 9 bases agree with TRBD2. This CDR3 has 15 amino acids. In germline, CDR1 is LNHDA, CDR2 SQIVND (reference sequence). Trimming removed 3 bases from V and 9 bases from J; junction bases left unmatched: 9.

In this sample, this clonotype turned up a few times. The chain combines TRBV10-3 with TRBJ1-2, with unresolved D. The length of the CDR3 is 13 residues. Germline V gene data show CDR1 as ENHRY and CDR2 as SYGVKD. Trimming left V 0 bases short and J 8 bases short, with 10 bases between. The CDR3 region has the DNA TGTGCCATCAGTGAGTCGGAAGGGATCGGCTACACCTTC. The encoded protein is CAISESEGIGYTF.

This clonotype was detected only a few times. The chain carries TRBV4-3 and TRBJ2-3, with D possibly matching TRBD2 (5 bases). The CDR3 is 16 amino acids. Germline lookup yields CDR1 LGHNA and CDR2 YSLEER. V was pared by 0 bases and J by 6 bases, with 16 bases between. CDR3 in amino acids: CASSQDATGVGDTQYF. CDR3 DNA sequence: TGCGCCAGCAGCCAAGACGCCACCGGGGTCGGGGATACGCAGTATTTT.

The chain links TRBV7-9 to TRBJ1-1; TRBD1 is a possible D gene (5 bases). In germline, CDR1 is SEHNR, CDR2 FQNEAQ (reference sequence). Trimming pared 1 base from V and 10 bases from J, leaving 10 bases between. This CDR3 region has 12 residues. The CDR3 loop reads CASSLEGYTAFF. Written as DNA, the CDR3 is TGTGCCAGCAGCTTAGAGGGGTATACAGCTTTCTTT.

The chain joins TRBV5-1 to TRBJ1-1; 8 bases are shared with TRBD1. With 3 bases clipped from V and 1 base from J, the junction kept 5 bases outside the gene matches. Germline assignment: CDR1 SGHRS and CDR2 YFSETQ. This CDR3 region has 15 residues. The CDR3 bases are TGCGCCAGCAGCTACGGACAGGGATCGAACACTGAAGCTTTCTTT. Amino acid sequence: CASSYGQGSNTEAFF.

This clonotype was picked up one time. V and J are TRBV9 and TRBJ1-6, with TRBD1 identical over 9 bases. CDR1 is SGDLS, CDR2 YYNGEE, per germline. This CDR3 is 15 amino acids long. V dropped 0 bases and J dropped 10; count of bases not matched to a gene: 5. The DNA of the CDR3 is TGTGCCAGCAGCGTAGCTGGGACAGGGCGGTCACCCCTCCACTTT. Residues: CASSVAGTGRSPLHF.

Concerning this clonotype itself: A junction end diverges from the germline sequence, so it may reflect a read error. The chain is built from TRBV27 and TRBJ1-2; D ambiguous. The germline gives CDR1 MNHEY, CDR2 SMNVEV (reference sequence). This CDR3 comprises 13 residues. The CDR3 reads CASSFQSSYSYTF. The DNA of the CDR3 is TGTGCCAGCAGTTTTCAGTCGAGCTATAGCTACACCTTC.

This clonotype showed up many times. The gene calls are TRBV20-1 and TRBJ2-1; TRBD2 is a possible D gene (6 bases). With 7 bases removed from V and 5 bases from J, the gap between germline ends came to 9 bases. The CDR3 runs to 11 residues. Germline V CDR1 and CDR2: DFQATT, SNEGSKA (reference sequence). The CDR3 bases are TGCAGTGGGAGGGCGGACAATGAGCAGTTCTTC. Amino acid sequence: CSGRADNEQFF.

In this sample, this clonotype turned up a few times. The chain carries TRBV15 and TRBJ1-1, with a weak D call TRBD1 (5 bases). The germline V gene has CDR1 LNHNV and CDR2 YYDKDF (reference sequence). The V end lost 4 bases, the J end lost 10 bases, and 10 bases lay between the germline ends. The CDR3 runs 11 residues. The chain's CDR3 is CATSNGGLAFF. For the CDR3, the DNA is TGTGCCACCAGCAATGGGGGGTTAGCTTTCTTT.

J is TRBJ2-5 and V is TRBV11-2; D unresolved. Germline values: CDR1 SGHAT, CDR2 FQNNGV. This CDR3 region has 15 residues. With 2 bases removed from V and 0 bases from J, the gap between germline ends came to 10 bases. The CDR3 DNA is TGTGCCAGCAGCTTAATTGTTGGGGACCAAGAGACCCAGTACTTC. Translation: CASSLIVGDQETQYF.

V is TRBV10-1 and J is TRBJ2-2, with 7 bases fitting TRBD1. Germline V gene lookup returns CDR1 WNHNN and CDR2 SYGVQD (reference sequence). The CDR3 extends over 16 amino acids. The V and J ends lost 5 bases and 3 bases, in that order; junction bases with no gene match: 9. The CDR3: CASSSRQGTHTGELFF. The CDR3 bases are TGCGCCAGCAGTTCCAGACAGGGAACCCACACCGGGGAGCTGTTTTTT.

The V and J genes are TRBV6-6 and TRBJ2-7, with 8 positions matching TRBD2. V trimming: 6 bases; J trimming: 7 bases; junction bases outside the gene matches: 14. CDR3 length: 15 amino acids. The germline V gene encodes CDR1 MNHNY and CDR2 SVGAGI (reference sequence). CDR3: CASRAGVGRALEQYF. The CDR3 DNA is TGTGCCAGCAGGGCCGGGGTCGGGAGGGCCTTGGAGCAGTACTTC.

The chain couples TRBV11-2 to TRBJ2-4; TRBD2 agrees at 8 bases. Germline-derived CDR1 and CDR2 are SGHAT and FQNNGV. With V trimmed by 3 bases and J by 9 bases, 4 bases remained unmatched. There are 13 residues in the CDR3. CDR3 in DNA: TGTGCCAGCAGCTTTAGCGGGAAGGGCATTCAGTACTTC. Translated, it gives CASSFSGKGIQYF.

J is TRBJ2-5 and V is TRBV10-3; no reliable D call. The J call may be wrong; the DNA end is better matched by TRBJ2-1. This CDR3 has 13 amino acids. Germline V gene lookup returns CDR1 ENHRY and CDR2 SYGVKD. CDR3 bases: TGTGCCATCAGTGAAGACGATGAGGAGACCCAGTTCTTC. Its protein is CAISEDDEETQFF.

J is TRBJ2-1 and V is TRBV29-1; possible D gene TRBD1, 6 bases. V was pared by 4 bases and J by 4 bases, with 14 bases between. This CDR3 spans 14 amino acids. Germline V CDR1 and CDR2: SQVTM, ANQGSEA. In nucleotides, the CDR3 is TGCAGCGTTGTCTGTACAGGGAGTTACAATGAGCAGTTCTTC. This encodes CSVVCTGSYNEQFF.

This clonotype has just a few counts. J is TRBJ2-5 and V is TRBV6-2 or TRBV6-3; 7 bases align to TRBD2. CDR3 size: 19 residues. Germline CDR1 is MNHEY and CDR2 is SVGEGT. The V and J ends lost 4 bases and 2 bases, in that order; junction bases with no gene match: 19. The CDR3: CASSSAPVPRERGQETQYF. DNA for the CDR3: TGTGCCAGCAGTTCCGCTCCTGTCCCGAGGGAGCGGGGTCAAGAGACCCAGTACTTC.

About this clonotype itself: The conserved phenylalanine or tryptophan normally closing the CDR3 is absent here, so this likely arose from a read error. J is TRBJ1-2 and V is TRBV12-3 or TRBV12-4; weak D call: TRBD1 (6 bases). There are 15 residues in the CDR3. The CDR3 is CAGSSAVGGPYGYTV. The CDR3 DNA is TGTGCCGGCAGTTCCGCCGTAGGGGGTCCCTATGGCTACACCGTC.

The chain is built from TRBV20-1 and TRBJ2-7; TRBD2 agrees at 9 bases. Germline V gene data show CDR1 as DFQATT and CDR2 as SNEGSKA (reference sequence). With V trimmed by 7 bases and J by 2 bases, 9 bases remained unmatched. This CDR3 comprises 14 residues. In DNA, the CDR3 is TGCAGTGTACAGCGGGGGGACTCAACCTACGAGCAGTACTTC. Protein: CSVQRGDSTYEQYF.

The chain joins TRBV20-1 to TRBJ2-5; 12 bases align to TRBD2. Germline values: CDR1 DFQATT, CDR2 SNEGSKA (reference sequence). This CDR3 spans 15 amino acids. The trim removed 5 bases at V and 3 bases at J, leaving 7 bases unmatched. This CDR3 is CSAQLAGGLEETQYF. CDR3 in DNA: TGCAGTGCTCAACTAGCGGGAGGTCTGGAAGAGACCCAGTACTTC.

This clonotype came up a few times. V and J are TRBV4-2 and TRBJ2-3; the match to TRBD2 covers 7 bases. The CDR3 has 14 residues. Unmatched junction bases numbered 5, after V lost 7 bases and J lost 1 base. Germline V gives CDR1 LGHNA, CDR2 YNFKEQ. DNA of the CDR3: TGTGCCAGCAAGCGGGGCCTCGGCACAGATACGCAGTATTTT. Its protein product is CASKRGLGTDTQYF.

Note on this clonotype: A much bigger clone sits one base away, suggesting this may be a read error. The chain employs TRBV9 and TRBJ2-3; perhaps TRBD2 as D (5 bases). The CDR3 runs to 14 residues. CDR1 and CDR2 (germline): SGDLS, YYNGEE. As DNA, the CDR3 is TGTGCCAGCAGCGTAGGGGCTAGCACAGATGCGCAGTATTTT. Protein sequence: CASSVGASTDAQYF.